The 2 T cell receptor beta chains below all came from one sample that was sequenced in a study of blood T cell repertoires in COVID-19. Sequencing was performed with immunoSEQ multiplex PCR; in TCRdb, only in-frame clones are kept and a portion is missing. The data hold about 190,000 clones, with over 70% observed a single time. Material: peripheral blood. These receptors originate from a man in his sixties with acute or convalescent COVID-19.

Only a few counts were recorded for this clone. V gene TRBV2 combines with J gene TRBJ1-2; tentatively, D is TRBD1 (5 bases). CDR3 size: 13 residues. V was cut by 6 bases and J by 2 bases, with 10 bases left in between. The germline V gene has CDR1 SNHLY and CDR2 FYNNEI. The CDR3: CASSATENYGYTF. In DNA, the CDR3 is TGTGCCAGCAGCGCGACAGAGAACTATGGCTACACCTTC.

This clone occurred a few times. V usage is TRBV7-2 and J usage is TRBJ1-2; 8 bases line up with TRBD1. Germline loops: CDR1 SGHTA, CDR2 FQGNSA. CDR3 size: 14 residues. Trimming at V came to 6 bases and at J to 5 bases, leaving 8 bases not matched to a gene. The CDR3 DNA reads as TGTGCCAGCAGTCCCGGACAGGGAAGATATGGCTACACCTTC. Its translation is CASSPGQGRYGYTF.